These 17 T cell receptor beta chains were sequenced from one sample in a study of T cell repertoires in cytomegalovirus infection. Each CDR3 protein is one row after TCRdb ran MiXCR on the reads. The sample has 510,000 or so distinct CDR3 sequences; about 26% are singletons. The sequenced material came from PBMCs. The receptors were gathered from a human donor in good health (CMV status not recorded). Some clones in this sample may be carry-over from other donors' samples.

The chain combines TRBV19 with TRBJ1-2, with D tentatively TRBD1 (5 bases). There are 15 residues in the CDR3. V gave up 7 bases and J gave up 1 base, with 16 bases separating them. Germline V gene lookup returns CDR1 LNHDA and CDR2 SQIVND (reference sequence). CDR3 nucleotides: TGTGCCAGTATTGGCAGGGAAAAACTTAACTATGGCTACACCTTC. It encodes CASIGREKLNYGYTF.

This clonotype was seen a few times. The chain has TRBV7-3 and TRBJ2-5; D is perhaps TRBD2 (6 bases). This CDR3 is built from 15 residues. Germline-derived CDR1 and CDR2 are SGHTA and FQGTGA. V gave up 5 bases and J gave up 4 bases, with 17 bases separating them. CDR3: CASSRQSGDGETQYF. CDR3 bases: TGTGCCAGCAGCCGGCAGTCGGGGGATGGAGAGACCCAGTACTTC.

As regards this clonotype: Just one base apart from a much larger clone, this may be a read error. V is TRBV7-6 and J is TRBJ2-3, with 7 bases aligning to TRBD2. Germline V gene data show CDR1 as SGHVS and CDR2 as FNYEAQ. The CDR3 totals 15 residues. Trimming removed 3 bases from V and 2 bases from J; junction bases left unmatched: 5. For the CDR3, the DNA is TGTGCCAGCAGCTTTAGCGGGTTTGTCACAGATACGCAGTATTTT. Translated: CASSFSGFVTDTQYF.

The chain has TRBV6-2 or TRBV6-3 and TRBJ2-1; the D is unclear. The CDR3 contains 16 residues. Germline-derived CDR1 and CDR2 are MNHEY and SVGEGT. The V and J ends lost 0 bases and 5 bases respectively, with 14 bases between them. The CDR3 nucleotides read TGTGCCAGCAGTTACTCGAAAAGCCACCCCAACAATGAGCAGTTCTTC. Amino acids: CASSYSKSHPNNEQFF.

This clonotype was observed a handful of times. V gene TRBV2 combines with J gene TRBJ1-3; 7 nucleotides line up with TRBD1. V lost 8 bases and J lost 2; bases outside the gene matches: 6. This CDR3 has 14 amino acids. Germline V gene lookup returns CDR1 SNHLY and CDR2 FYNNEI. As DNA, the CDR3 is TGTGCCAGCCGACAGGGCTCTGCTGGAAACACCATATATTTT. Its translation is CASRQGSAGNTIYF.

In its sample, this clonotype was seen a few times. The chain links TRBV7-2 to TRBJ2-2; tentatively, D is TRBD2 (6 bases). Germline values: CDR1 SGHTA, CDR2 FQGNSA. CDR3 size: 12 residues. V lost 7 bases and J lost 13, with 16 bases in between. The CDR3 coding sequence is TGTGCCAGCACCCGCGGGATCGGGTTGCTGTTTTTT. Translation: CASTRGIGLLFF.

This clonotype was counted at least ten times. The CDR3 DNA sequence: TGTGCCAGCAGCTTAGGTCAGGGCGGGGAAAAACTGTTTTTT. It encodes CASSLGQGGEKLFF. The chain joins TRBV7-2 to TRBJ1-4; possible D gene TRBD1, 5 bases. The CDR3 length is 14 residues. V lost 1 base and J 8 bases, leaving 11 bases between the germline ends. Germline CDR1 SGHTA, CDR2 FQGNSA. The entire variable domain, with the rest obtained from reference TRBV7-2 and TRBJ1-4, is as follows: GAGVSQSPSNKVTEKGKDVELRCDPISGHTALYWYRQSLGQGLEFLIYFQGNSAPDKSGLPSDRFSAERTGGSVSTLTIQRTQQEDSAVYLCASSLGQGGEKLFFGSGTQLSVL.

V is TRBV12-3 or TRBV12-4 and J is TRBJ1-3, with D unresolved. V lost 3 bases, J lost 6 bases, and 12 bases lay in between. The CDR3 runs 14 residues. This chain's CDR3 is CASSFGDSSNTIYF. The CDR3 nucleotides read TGTGCCAGCAGTTTCGGGGATAGCTCAAACACCATATATTTT.

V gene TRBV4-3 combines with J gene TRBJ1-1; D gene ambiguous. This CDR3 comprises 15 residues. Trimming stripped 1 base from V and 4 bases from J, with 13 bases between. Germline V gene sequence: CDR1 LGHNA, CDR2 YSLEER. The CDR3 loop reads CASSQAYWPGTEAFF. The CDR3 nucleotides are TGCGCCAGCAGCCAAGCGTACTGGCCCGGCACTGAAGCTTTCTTT.

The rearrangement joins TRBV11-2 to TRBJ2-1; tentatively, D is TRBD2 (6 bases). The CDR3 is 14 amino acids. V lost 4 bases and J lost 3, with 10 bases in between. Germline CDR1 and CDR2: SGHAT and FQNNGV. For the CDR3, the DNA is TGTGCCAGCAGCTCCGGGACTTACTACAATGAGCAGTTCTTC. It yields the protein CASSSGTYYNEQFF. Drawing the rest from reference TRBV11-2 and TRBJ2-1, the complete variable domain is EAGVAQSPRYKIIEKRQSVAFWCNPISGHATLYWYQQILGQGPKLLIQFQNNGVVDDSQLPKDRFSAERLKGVDSTLKIQPAKLEDSAVYLCASSSGTYYNEQFFGPGTRLTVL.

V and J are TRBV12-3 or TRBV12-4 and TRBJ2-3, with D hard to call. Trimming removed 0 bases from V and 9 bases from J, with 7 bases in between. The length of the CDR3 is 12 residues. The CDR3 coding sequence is TGTGCCAGCAGTTTAGCGATCACGACGCAGTATTTT. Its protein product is CASSLAITTQYF.

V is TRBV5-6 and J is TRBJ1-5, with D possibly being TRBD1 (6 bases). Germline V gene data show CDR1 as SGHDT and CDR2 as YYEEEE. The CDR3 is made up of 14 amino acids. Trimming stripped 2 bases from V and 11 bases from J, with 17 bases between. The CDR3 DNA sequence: TGTGCCAGCAGCTTCGGACAGAAAAGCTGGGCCCAGCATTTT. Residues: CASSFGQKSWAQHF.

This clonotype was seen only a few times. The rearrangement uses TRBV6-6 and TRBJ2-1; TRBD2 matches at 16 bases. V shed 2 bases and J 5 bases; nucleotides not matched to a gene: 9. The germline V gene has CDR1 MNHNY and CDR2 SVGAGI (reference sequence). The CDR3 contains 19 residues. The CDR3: CASSYTGLAGGPVDNEQFF. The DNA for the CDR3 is TGTGCCAGCAGTTACACGGGACTAGCGGGAGGGCCGGTGGACAATGAGCAGTTCTTC.

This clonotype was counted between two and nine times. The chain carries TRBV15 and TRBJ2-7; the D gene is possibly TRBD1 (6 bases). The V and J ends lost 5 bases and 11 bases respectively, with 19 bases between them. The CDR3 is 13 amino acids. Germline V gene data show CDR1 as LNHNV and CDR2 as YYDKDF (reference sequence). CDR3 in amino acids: CATSGVGTPGKYF. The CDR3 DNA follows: TGTGCCACCAGCGGAGTCGGGACACCAGGCAAGTACTTC. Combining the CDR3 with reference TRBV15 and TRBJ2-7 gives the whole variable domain DAMVIQNPRYQVTQFGKPVTLSCSQTLNHNVMYWYQQKSSQAPKLLFHYYDKDFNNEADTPDNFQSRRPNTSFCFLDIRSPGLGDTAMYLCATSGVGTPGKYFGPGTRLTVT.

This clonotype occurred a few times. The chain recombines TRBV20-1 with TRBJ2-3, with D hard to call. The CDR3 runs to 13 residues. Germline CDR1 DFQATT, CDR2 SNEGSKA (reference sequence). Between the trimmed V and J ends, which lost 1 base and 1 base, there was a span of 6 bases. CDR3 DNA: TGCAGTGCTAGAGCGGATCGCACAGATACGCAGTATTTT. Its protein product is CSARADRTDTQYF.

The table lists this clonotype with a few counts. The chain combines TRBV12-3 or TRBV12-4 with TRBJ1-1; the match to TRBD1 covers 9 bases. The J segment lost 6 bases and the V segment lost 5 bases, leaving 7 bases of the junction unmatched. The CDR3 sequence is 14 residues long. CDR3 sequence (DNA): TGTGCCAGCAGTCCCGACAGGGGGTCGCCTGAAGCTTTCTTT. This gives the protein CASSPDRGSPEAFF.

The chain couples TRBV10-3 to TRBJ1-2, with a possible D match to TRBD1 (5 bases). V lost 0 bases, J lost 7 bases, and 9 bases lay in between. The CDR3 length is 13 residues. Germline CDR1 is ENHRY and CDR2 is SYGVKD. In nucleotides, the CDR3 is TGTGCCATCAGTGAGTCGCGAGGGGCTGGCTACACCTTC. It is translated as CAISESRGAGYTF.